A selection of T cell receptor beta chains follows, all from one sample in a study of shared clonotypes between healthy human individuals. Libraries were prepared by immunoSEQ multiplex PCR; TCRdb keeps only in-frame clonotypes and omits some of them. The sample holds 1,500,000 or so clones; roughly 96% are singletons and the top ten take approximately 1.1%. The sequenced material came from naive CD4+ T cells sorted from blood. The receptors were gathered from a man aged 25-40 years in good health. Both conserved end residues are part of each CDR3. Fields, in order: clone size, CDR3 length, D gene, J gene, V gene, CDR3 DNA, CDR3 protein. The D gene is left open where the match is weak. Clone sizes are given selectively: once, few, many, or a class where the clone is expanded.

abundance: NA
len: 13
d_gene: NA
j_gene: TRBJ1-2
v_gene: TRBV7-2
CDR3nt: TGTGCCAGCAGCTTAGCGGCCTCTTATGGCTACACCTTC
CDR3aa: CASSLAASYGYTF

abundance: once
len: 13
d_gene: NA
j_gene: TRBJ1-1
v_gene: TRBV29-1
CDR3nt: TGCAGCGTTGGAAGAAACATGGCCACTGAAGCTTTCTTT
CDR3aa: CSVGRNMATEAFF

abundance: NA
len: 13
d_gene: NA
j_gene: TRBJ2-3
v_gene: TRBV9
CDR3nt: TGTGCCAGCAGCGCCAAGGGACTAGATACGCAGTATTTT
CDR3aa: CASSAKGLDTQYF

abundance: NA
len: 15
d_gene: TRBD2
j_gene: TRBJ2-1
v_gene: TRBV28
CDR3nt: TGTGCCAGCAGAACGGGACTAGCGGGAGACAATGAGCAGTTCTTC
CDR3aa: CASRTGLAGDNEQFF

abundance: NA
len: 12
d_gene: NA
j_gene: TRBJ1-5
v_gene: TRBV28
CDR3nt: TGTGCCAGCAGTCCCCGGGCTCAGCCCCAGCATTTT
CDR3aa: CASSPRAQPQHF

abundance: NA
len: 13
d_gene: NA
j_gene: TRBJ2-7
v_gene: TRBV9
CDR3nt: TGTGCCAGCAGCGTTCAGGGTAGATACGAGCAGTACTTC
CDR3aa: CASSVQGRYEQYF

abundance: NA
len: 13
d_gene: TRBD1
j_gene: TRBJ1-5
v_gene: TRBV6-6
CDR3nt: TGTGCCAGCAGTCGGCAGGGGGATCAGCCCCAGCATTTT
CDR3aa: CASSRQGDQPQHF

abundance: once
len: 13
d_gene: NA
j_gene: TRBJ1-1
v_gene: TRBV5-1
CDR3nt: TGCGCCAGCAGCCTGGAGGACGGAAGGAGTGCTTTCTTT
CDR3aa: CASSLEDGRSAFF

abundance: NA
len: 13
d_gene: NA
j_gene: TRBJ2-2
v_gene: TRBV5-1
CDR3nt: TGCGCCAGCAGCTCACGGGTTGCCGGGGAGCTGTTTTTT
CDR3aa: CASSSRVAGELFF

abundance: NA
len: 13
d_gene: TRBD1
j_gene: TRBJ2-1
v_gene: TRBV29-1
CDR3nt: TGCAGCGCCTCGGACAGGGCCAACAATGAGCAGTTCTTC
CDR3aa: CSASDRANNEQFF

abundance: NA
len: 16
d_gene: TRBD1
j_gene: TRBJ2-3
v_gene: TRBV7-9
CDR3nt: TGTGCCAGCAGCCTCTGGACAGGGGGCGTATCGAATACGCAGTATTTT
CDR3aa: CASSLWTGGVSNTQYF

abundance: NA
len: 11
d_gene: NA
j_gene: TRBJ2-5
v_gene: TRBV7-8
CDR3nt: TGTGCCAGCAGCATAGGGCCGCTCCAGTACTTC
CDR3aa: CASSIGPLQYF

abundance: NA
len: 13
d_gene: NA
j_gene: TRBJ2-5
v_gene: TRBV6-1
CDR3nt: TGTGCCAGCTGCTCGGTTAGACAAGAGACCCAGTACTTC
CDR3aa: CASCSVRQETQYF

abundance: NA
len: 13
d_gene: NA
j_gene: TRBJ2-7
v_gene: TRBV27
CDR3nt: TGTGCCAGCAGTTTTGGGGGATCCTACGAGCAGTACTTC
CDR3aa: CASSFGGSYEQYF

abundance: NA
len: 14
d_gene: NA
j_gene: TRBJ2-7
v_gene: TRBV4-1
CDR3nt: TGCGCCAGCAGCCAGGAGGACGGGGCCTACGAGCAGTACTTC
CDR3aa: CASSQEDGAYEQYF

abundance: NA
len: 15
d_gene: TRBD1
j_gene: TRBJ2-1
v_gene: TRBV7-3
CDR3nt: TGTGCCAGCAGCGACAGGGGAATACCTTACAATGAGCAGTTCTTC
CDR3aa: CASSDRGIPYNEQFF

abundance: NA
len: 14
d_gene: NA
j_gene: TRBJ1-1
v_gene: TRBV9
CDR3nt: TGTGCCAGCAGCGTAACACAGGGTTCCACTGAAGCTTTCTTT
CDR3aa: CASSVTQGSTEAFF

abundance: NA
len: 12
d_gene: NA
j_gene: TRBJ2-5
v_gene: TRBV6-6
CDR3nt: TGTGCCAGCAGTTACGCTGAAGAGACCCAGTACTTC
CDR3aa: CASSYAEETQYF

abundance: NA
len: 20
d_gene: NA
j_gene: TRBJ2-6
v_gene: TRBV6-4
CDR3nt: TGTGCCAGCAGCCGCTGGGGGGGGGACAAGTTACCGTCTGGGGCCAACGTCCTGACTTTC
CDR3aa: CASSRWGGDKLPSGANVLTF

abundance: NA
len: 16
d_gene: NA
j_gene: TRBJ2-5
v_gene: TRBV5-5
CDR3nt: TGTGCCAGCAGCTTGGGGTTAGCTTCGTACCAAGAGACCCAGTACTTC
CDR3aa: CASSLGLASYQETQYF

abundance: NA
len: 14
d_gene: TRBD2
j_gene: TRBJ2-1
v_gene: TRBV29-1
CDR3nt: TGCAGCGTTGTAAGACTAGCGGGAGACAATGAGCAGTTCTTC
CDR3aa: CSVVRLAGDNEQFF

abundance: NA
len: 13
d_gene: TRBD2
j_gene: TRBJ2-7
v_gene: TRBV19
CDR3nt: TGTGCCAGTAGTCTACCGACTAGCGACGAGCAGTACTTC
CDR3aa: CASSLPTSDEQYF